The entry that follows covers one TCR beta chain sequence. Looked up from germline, CDR1 is SGDLS and CDR2 is YYNGEE. The CDR3 consists of 14 residues. The trim removed 6 bases at V and 6 bases at J, leaving 6 bases unmatched. The data were taken from a study of technical replicates of blood from a few donors. Profiling relied on immunoSEQ multiplex PCR, and the TCRdb table lists in-frame clones only, not all of them. The repertoire holds about 80,000 clones, with around 94% as singletons. The sequenced material came from T cells isolated from PBMCs. The receptor comes from a human donor in good health. This rearrangement joins TRBV9 to TRBJ2-1; 10 nucleotides line up with TRBD2. The CDR3 DNA reads as TGTGCCAGCACCAGCGGGAGGGAACTCAATGAGCAGTTCTTC. This encodes CASTSGRELNEQFF.